One sample yielded the 22 T cell receptor beta chains listed below, sequenced in a study of T cell responses to AZD1222 COVID-19 vaccine. Generated by immunoSEQ multiplex PCR, the TCRdb table keeps only in-frame clones and is missing some. Of 110,000 to 150,000 clones listed, 85% to 95% were seen once; the top ten hold approximately 9%. The sample was peripheral blood, taken on day 0 of AZD1222 vaccination. The receptor source for this set is an adult in good health.

The chain is built from TRBV18 and TRBJ1-1; D is perhaps TRBD1 (5 bases). Looked up from germline, CDR1 is KGHSH and CDR2 is LQKENI. The CDR3 totals 15 residues. The V end lost 0 bases, the J end lost 3 bases, and 11 bases lay between the germline ends. The DNA of the CDR3 is TGTGCCAGCTCACCACCGTGGGGGGATCACACTGAAGCTTTCTTT. Translated: CASSPPWGDHTEAFF.

J is TRBJ1-3 and V is TRBV5-1; D gene ambiguous. Trimming took 0 bases from V and 0 from J, leaving 10 bases between them. CDR3 length equals 16 residues. The germline CDR1 and CDR2 sequences are SGHRS and YFSETQ. The chain's CDR3 is CASSLGASLSGNTIYF. For the CDR3, the DNA is TGCGCCAGCAGCTTGGGGGCCAGCCTCTCTGGAAACACCATATATTTT.

The chain recombines TRBV7-9 with TRBJ1-1; no reliable D call. From germline, CDR1 is SEHNR and CDR2 FQNEAQ (reference sequence). The V and J ends lost 5 bases and 6 bases respectively, with 7 bases between them. The CDR3 sequence is 11 residues long. In nucleotides, the CDR3 is TGTGCCAGCAGCCAGATCGCTGAAGCTTTCTTT. Amino acid sequence: CASSQIAEAFF.

This chain links TRBV14 with TRBJ1-1; possibly TRBD1 for D (6 bases). CDR1 is SGHDN, CDR2 FVKESK, per germline. This CDR3 has 15 amino acids. Trimming left V 1 base short and J 3 bases short, with 12 bases between. The CDR3 sequence: CASSQGQVSDTEAFF. CDR3 DNA: TGTGCCAGCAGCCAAGGACAGGTTTCTGACACTGAAGCTTTCTTT.

The V call is TRBV2, the J call TRBJ1-2; TRBD1 matches 8 bases. Germline V lookup: CDR1 SNHLY, CDR2 FYNNEI. The length of the CDR3 is 14 residues. Trimming took 8 bases from V and 8 from J; bases not matched to a gene: 13. The CDR3 nucleotides are TGTGCCAGCCGAACGGACAGGGCGATTGGGGGCTACACCTTC. It yields the protein CASRTDRAIGGYTF.

This chain joins TRBV4-1 and TRBJ1-1; D gene unclear. This CDR3 is built from 14 residues. The V end was cut by 1 base, the J end by 3 bases, with 9 bases between. Germline V lookup: CDR1 MGHRA, CDR2 YSYEKL. The CDR3: CASSQGLADTEAFF. CDR3 sequence (DNA): TGCGCCAGCAGCCAAGGTCTGGCGGACACTGAAGCTTTCTTT.

The chain combines TRBV12-2 with TRBJ1-1; the DNA was not used to check the table's D call, TRBD1. TRBV12-2 is termed a pseudogene. This CDR3 contains 13 residues. CDR3 sequence reads: CASRRRQGREAFF. CDR3 DNA sequence: TGTGCAAGTCGCCGAAGACAGGGACGGGAAGCTTTCTTT.

This chain uses TRBV12-3 or TRBV12-4 with TRBJ1-5; D remains ambiguous. Trimming shortened V by 6 bases and J by 6 bases, and 9 bases separated the two germline ends. The CDR3 runs to 12 residues. The CDR3 protein is CASRGGGQPQHF. The CDR3 nucleotides are TGTGCCAGCAGGGGTGGAGGTCAGCCCCAGCATTTT.

This rearrangement joins TRBV4-3 to TRBJ1-2, with D unresolved. Trimming took 0 bases from V and 7 from J, leaving 12 bases between them. The CDR3 consists of 14 residues. CDR1 and CDR2 (germline): LGHNA, YSLEER. The CDR3 DNA follows: TGCGCCAGCAGCCAAGAGGCGGCAGGCAGTGGCTACACCTTC. It is translated as CASSQEAAGSGYTF.

This clone has only one observation. J is TRBJ1-2 and V is TRBV5-6; unclear D gene. The CDR3 is 14 residues long. Deletions cut 4 bases from V and 4 bases from J, with 14 bases between. Per the germline V gene, CDR1 is SGHDT and CDR2 is YYEEEE. CDR3 sequence reads: CASSLPRAIYGYTF. In nucleotides, the CDR3 is TGTGCCAGCAGCCTTCCACGAGCAATCTATGGCTACACCTTC.

The CDR3 sequence is CASRERGGDTEAFF. CDR3 bases: TGTGCCAGTAGAGAACGAGGGGGGGACACTGAAGCTTTCTTT. The chain has TRBV19 and TRBJ1-1, with D perhaps TRBD1 (6 bases). This CDR3 has 14 residues. The germline CDR1 and CDR2 sequences are LNHDA and SQIVND (reference sequence). With 6 bases removed from V and 3 bases from J, the gap between germline ends came to 14 bases.

The chain recombines TRBV2 with TRBJ1-2; 7 positions match TRBD1. The CDR3 contains 14 residues. Unmatched junction bases numbered 7, after V lost 7 bases and J lost 2 bases. Germline CDR1 is SNHLY and CDR2 is FYNNEI. The DNA of the CDR3 is TGTGCCAGCACCGGGGACAGCCAAAACTATGGCTACACCTTC. Protein: CASTGDSQNYGYTF. The full variable domain, in which reference TRBV2 and TRBJ1-2 provide the parts outside the CDR3, is EPEVTQTPSHQVTQMGQEVILRCVPISNHLYFYWYRQILGQKVEFLVSFYNNEISEKSEIFDDQFSVERPDGSNFTLKIRSTKLEDSAMYFCASTGDSQNYGYTFGSGTRLTVV.

The chain carries TRBV19 and TRBJ1-3; D is unresolved. V was shortened by 3 bases and J by 3 bases, with 18 bases between the two germline ends. The CDR3 consists of 17 residues. Looked up from germline, CDR1 is LNHDA and CDR2 is SQIVND (reference sequence). Here the CDR3 reads CASSILTSPSLGNTIYF. The CDR3 coding sequence is TGTGCCAGTAGTATCTTAACGTCTCCGTCGCTTGGAAACACCATATATTTT.

This clone was detected only once. The chain couples TRBV12-5 to TRBJ1-2; 7 bases are a match to TRBD1. The germline gives CDR1 LGHNT, CDR2 FRNRAP. The ends lost 0 bases at V and 2 bases at J; junction bases unmatched: 9. The CDR3 spans 17 residues. For the CDR3, the DNA is TGTGCTAGTGGTTTGGTACTGGGGCAGGGGGACAACTATGGCTACACCTTC. Protein product: CASGLVLGQGDNYGYTF.

The genes are TRBV3-1 (or the pseudogene TRBV3-2) and TRBJ1-2, with 8 bases fitting TRBD1. CDR1 is LGHDT, CDR2 YNNKEL, per germline (reference sequence). V lost 2 bases, J lost 3 bases, and 5 bases stayed unmatched. CDR3 length: 15 amino acids. The CDR3 loop is CASSQRGQGHYGYTF. The DNA for the CDR3 is TGTGCCAGCAGCCAAAGAGGACAGGGCCACTATGGCTACACCTTC.

The V call is TRBV19, the J call TRBJ2-5, with 9 bases that match TRBD1. The trim removed 7 bases at V and 3 bases at J, leaving 3 bases unmatched. CDR3 length: 13 amino acids. Germline assignment: CDR1 LNHDA and CDR2 SQIVND (reference sequence). The CDR3 loop reads CASIGTGKETQYF. DNA of the CDR3: TGTGCCAGTATTGGGACAGGGAAAGAGACCCAGTACTTC.

The chain uses TRBV27 and TRBJ1-2, with D possibly TRBD1 on 5 matching bases. Trimming cost V 10 bases and J 6 bases, with 24 bases left between them. This CDR3 spans 15 amino acids. Germline assignment: CDR1 MNHEY and CDR2 SMNVEV (reference sequence). This CDR3 is CATAWTGKGGDGYTF. The CDR3 nucleotides are TGTGCCACCGCTTGGACCGGCAAGGGAGGGGATGGCTACACCTTC.

This clone was seen only once. This chain connects TRBV29-1 to TRBJ1-2, with 7 bases lining up with TRBD1. This CDR3 has 15 residues. Trimming at V came to 4 bases and at J to 6 bases, leaving 14 bases not matched to a gene. Germline V gives CDR1 SQVTM, CDR2 ANQGSEA. The CDR3 region is CSVVLSSGGADGYTF. CDR3 DNA sequence: TGCAGCGTTGTCTTATCGTCAGGGGGAGCTGATGGCTACACCTTC. Full variable domain (missing parts from reference TRBV29-1 and TRBJ1-2): SAVISQKPSRDICQRGTSLTIQCQVDSQVTMMFWYRQQPGQSLTLIATANQGSEATYESGFVIDKFPISRPNLTFSTLTVSNMSPEDSSIYLCSVVLSSGGADGYTFGSGTRLTVV.

The J gene is TRBJ2-7, the V gene TRBV2; D possibly corresponds to TRBD1 (6 bases). CDR3 length equals 13 residues. Germline values: CDR1 SNHLY, CDR2 FYNNEI. V dropped 7 bases and J dropped 3 bases, with 13 bases sitting between them. CDR3 residues: CASKGHQVYEQYF. Here the CDR3 DNA reads TGTGCCAGCAAGGGACACCAAGTCTACGAGCAGTACTTC.

The chain carries TRBV6-5 and TRBJ2-7; D unclear. Trimming pared 0 bases from V and 0 bases from J, leaving 12 bases between. Germline V lookup: CDR1 MNHEY, CDR2 SVGAGI. The CDR3 spans 16 residues. The chain's CDR3 is CASSYSRTASSYEQYF. CDR3 sequence (DNA): TGTGCCAGCAGTTACTCCCGTACAGCTAGCTCCTACGAGCAGTACTTC.

J is TRBJ1-1 and V is TRBV30; D gene uncertain. V shed 3 bases and J shed 5 bases, with 13 bases lying between them. The CDR3 contains 13 residues. The germline gives CDR1 GTSNPN, CDR2 SVGIG (reference sequence). CDR3 in DNA: TGTGCCTGGAGGGACCTCGGGAGGACTGAAGCTTTCTTT. Its translation: CAWRDLGRTEAFF.

The sample holds a few counts of this clone. The chain is built from TRBV30 and TRBJ1-3, with D possibly matching TRBD1 (5 bases). V lost 0 bases and J lost 6, with 18 bases in between. The CDR3 extends over 16 amino acids. CDR1 GTSNPN and CDR2 SVGIG come from the germline V gene (reference sequence). The CDR3 DNA sequence: TGTGCCTGGAGTGTGGGGCCTCAGGGACCTATAAACACCATATATTTT. Protein: CAWSVGPQGPINTIYF.